This T cell receptor (beta chain) is from a study of vaccination and CD4 T cells after COVID-19. Study summary: Across the group, participants received two doses of either BNT162b2 or mRNA-1273 vaccine. A median of around 73 days (range 14 to 241) separated dose two from the taking of post-vaccine samples. Controls used CEFX viral epitopes (positive), HIV-1 Nef peptides (negative), or no peptide.

At the Johns Hopkins FTIC core, DNA taken from cultured CD4+ T cells was sequenced by way of the Oncomine TCR Beta short-read assay. TCRdb recomputed calls from the PCR reads with MiXCR, one row per CDR3 protein. The sample lists 9,500 to 15,000 distinct CDR3 sequences, around 50% occurring once. Points on this clonotype: Its specificity is not known.

The treatment: roughly 10-day PBMC culture with coronavirus spike peptide pools or control peptides (ViraFEST assay). Dates of positive PCR ran from March to December 2020, before US Alpha, Beta and Delta variants. This receptor was taken from a human donor who had recovered from COVID-19. Sequencing used CD4+ T cells from blood, cultured in vitro.

CDR3 protein: CASSLQGVDGYTF. The CDR3 DNA is TGTGCCAGCAGCTTACAAGGGGTGGATGGCTACACCTTC. The chain is built from TRBV7-3 and TRBJ1-2; a weak D match, TRBD1 (5 bases). CDR3 length equals 13 residues. The ends were cut back, 2 bases at V and 6 bases at J, with 10 bases in the middle. Germline V gene sequence: CDR1 SGHTA, CDR2 FQGTGA.